The 17 T cell receptor beta chains listed next were all sequenced from one sample in a study of blood T cell repertoires in COVID-19. Some clones are missing from TCRdb's copy, which holds only in-frame ones; the method was immunoSEQ multiplex PCR. The sample has 470,000 or so clones, approximately 85% seen once. The sequenced sample was peripheral blood. Receptors were obtained from a human donor in a cohort sampled during active COVID-19.

This chain joins TRBV19 and TRBJ1-5; D may be TRBD1 (6 bases). The length of the CDR3 is 16 residues. Per germline, CDR1 LNHDA and CDR2 SQIVND (reference sequence). Trimming removed 6 bases from V and 6 bases from J, with 21 bases in between. CDR3 sequence reads: CASSLIYRAPSQPQHF. DNA for the CDR3: TGTGCCAGTAGCCTGATCTACAGGGCCCCCAGTCAGCCCCAGCATTTT.

The chain couples TRBV6-2 or TRBV6-3 to TRBJ1-5; 7 positions agree with TRBD1. Germline CDR1 is MNHEY and CDR2 is SVGEGT. With 6 bases clipped from V and 2 bases from J, the junction kept 7 bases outside the gene matches. The CDR3 runs to 15 residues. CDR3 loop: CASSPGGVGNQPQHF. CDR3 sequence (DNA): TGTGCCAGCAGCCCAGGGGGGGTCGGCAATCAGCCCCAGCATTTT.

This chain's CDR3 is CASSLEAKEADTQYF. CDR3 nucleotides: TGCGCCAGCAGCCTAGAGGCCAAGGAGGCAGATACGCAGTATTTT. This chain uses TRBV5-1 with TRBJ2-3; D may be TRBD2 (5 bases). Per germline, CDR1 SGHRS and CDR2 YFSETQ. The CDR3 runs 15 residues. The V and J ends lost 4 bases and 4 bases respectively, with 16 bases between them.

This chain links TRBV7-9 with TRBJ1-1, with D unclear. Looked up from germline, CDR1 is SEHNR and CDR2 is FQNEAQ (reference sequence). With 7 bases removed from V and 0 bases from J, the gap between germline ends came to 15 bases. The CDR3 loop spans 15 amino acids. CDR3 loop: CASTIVMGMNTEAFF. CDR3 coding DNA: TGTGCCAGCACCATAGTTATGGGCATGAACACTGAAGCTTTCTTT.

A note on this clone: Within the sample, other DNA sequences also encode this same CDR3. This chain links TRBV9 with TRBJ1-1; D not certain. CDR1 SGDLS and CDR2 YYNGEE come from the germline V gene. The CDR3 sequence is 14 residues long. Trimming shortened V by 0 bases and J by 1 base, and 7 bases separated the two germline ends. Here the CDR3 DNA reads TGTGCCAGCAGCGTAGTCGCAGAGAACACTGAAGCTTTCTTT. This gives the protein CASSVVAENTEAFF.

V and J are TRBV27 and TRBJ2-1; a weak D match, TRBD2 (6 bases). Trimming shortened V by 3 bases and J by 2 bases, and 14 bases separated the two germline ends. The germline V gene has CDR1 MNHEY and CDR2 SMNVEV (reference sequence). The CDR3 has 16 residues. The CDR3 region is CASSLGTGTPYNEQFF. The CDR3 region has the DNA TGTGCCAGCAGTTTGGGGACCGGGACTCCCTACAATGAGCAGTTCTTC.

This clone was detected a few times. The chain uses TRBV3-1 (or the pseudogene TRBV3-2) and TRBJ1-1, with 8 bases that match TRBD1. In germline, CDR1 is LGHDT, CDR2 YNNKEL (reference sequence). V was pared by 1 base and J by 2 bases, with 3 bases of the junction left unmatched. There are 15 residues in the CDR3. The CDR3 nucleotides read TGTGCCAGCAGCCAAGCCGACAGGGGTAACACTGAAGCTTTCTTT. It codes for CASSQADRGNTEAFF.

This chain uses TRBV19 with TRBJ2-7; D gene uncertain. CDR3 length: 16 residues. Trimming shortened V by 9 bases and J by 1 base, and 22 bases separated the two germline ends. Germline V gene lookup returns CDR1 LNHDA and CDR2 SQIVND (reference sequence). Here the CDR3 DNA reads TGTGCCAGAGATCCTCAAGAGAAGTTAGTGTCCTACGAGCAGTACTTC. As protein: CARDPQEKLVSYEQYF.

V and J are TRBV30 and TRBJ2-4; a possible D gene is TRBD2 (5 bases). V lost 2 bases to trimming and J lost 6 bases, with 8 bases between them. The germline V gene has CDR1 GTSNPN and CDR2 SVGIG (reference sequence). CDR3 length: 12 residues. CDR3 amino acids: CAWSSGGNIQYF. CDR3 sequence (DNA): TGTGCCTGGAGTTCAGGAGGAAACATTCAGTACTTC.

This sequence joins TRBV30 and TRBJ2-7, with 9 bases matching TRBD1. This CDR3 region has 14 residues. The junction had 6 bases not matched to a gene; V was cut back by 1 base and J by 5 bases. From germline, CDR1 is GTSNPN and CDR2 SVGIG (reference sequence). The CDR3 DNA follows: TGTGCCTGGAGTGGGGACAGGGTGAAAAACGAGCAGTACTTC. The encoded protein is CAWSGDRVKNEQYF.

V usage is TRBV7-2 and J usage is TRBJ1-4; D unresolved. The CDR3 runs to 14 residues. The V gene's germline CDR1 is SGHTA and CDR2 FQGNSA. V was trimmed by 2 bases and J by 5 bases, leaving 9 bases between them. This CDR3 reads CASSLWPINEKLFF. The CDR3 DNA reads TGTGCCAGCAGCTTATGGCCGATCAATGAAAAACTGTTTTTT.

This chain uses TRBV30 with TRBJ2-7; 12 bases are shared with TRBD1. There are 15 residues in the CDR3. The junction had 4 bases not matched to a gene; V was cut back by 0 bases and J by 4 bases. CDR1 and CDR2 from the germline V gene are GTSNPN and SVGIG (reference sequence). For the CDR3, the DNA is TGTGCCTGGAGTGTTGGGACAGGGGGCCTTTACGAGCAGTACTTC. Amino acid sequence: CAWSVGTGGLYEQYF.

A remark on this clone: At one end the junction does not follow the germline gene, possibly because of a read error. The chain employs TRBV5-8 and TRBJ2-7; 11 bases are shared with TRBD2. CDR1 and CDR2 from the germline V gene are SGHTS and YDEGEE. The CDR3 is 15 residues long. The CDR3 reads CVSSAGTSGFGEQYF. The CDR3 coding sequence is TGTGTCAGCAGCGCGGGGACTAGCGGCTTTGGCGAGCAGTACTTC.

The chain has TRBV18 and TRBJ2-7, with D perhaps matching TRBD1 (7 bases). The V end lost 6 bases, the J end lost 3 bases, and 15 bases lay between the germline ends. The CDR3 has 14 amino acids. The germline V gene encodes CDR1 KGHSH and CDR2 LQKENI. The chain's CDR3 is CASSRETGLYEQYF. The CDR3 DNA reads as TGTGCCAGCTCCCGGGAGACAGGGCTCTACGAGCAGTACTTC.

This clone showed up just a few times. The chain joins TRBV5-1 to TRBJ2-1; TRBD2 agrees at 11 bases. Germline CDR1 is SGHRS and CDR2 is YFSETQ. V shed 7 bases, J shed 10 bases, and the junction held 7 bases outside the gene matches. The CDR3 sequence is 13 residues long. The CDR3 sequence: CASDKGTSGEQFF. CDR3 DNA: TGCGCCAGCGATAAAGGGACTAGCGGCGAGCAGTTCTTC.

The chain recombines TRBV7-8 with TRBJ2-7; D is possibly TRBD1 (6 bases). Trimming cost V 5 bases and J 6 bases, with 17 bases left between them. CDR3 length: 14 amino acids. CDR1 SGHVS and CDR2 FQNEAQ come from the germline V gene. CDR3 nucleotides: TGTGCCAGCAGCCCCCAGGGGTATAAGACCGAGCAGTACTTC. Its translation is CASSPQGYKTEQYF.

The rearrangement links TRBV27 to TRBJ2-3, with 13 bases lining up with TRBD2. Losses at the gene ends were 8 bases for V and 4 bases for J; bases not matched to a gene: 9. The CDR3 sequence is 16 residues long. Looked up from germline, CDR1 is MNHEY and CDR2 is SMNVEV (reference sequence). The CDR3 sequence is CASRTSGRGGADTQYF. The CDR3 bases are TGTGCCAGCCGGACTAGCGGGAGAGGTGGTGCAGATACGCAGTATTTT.